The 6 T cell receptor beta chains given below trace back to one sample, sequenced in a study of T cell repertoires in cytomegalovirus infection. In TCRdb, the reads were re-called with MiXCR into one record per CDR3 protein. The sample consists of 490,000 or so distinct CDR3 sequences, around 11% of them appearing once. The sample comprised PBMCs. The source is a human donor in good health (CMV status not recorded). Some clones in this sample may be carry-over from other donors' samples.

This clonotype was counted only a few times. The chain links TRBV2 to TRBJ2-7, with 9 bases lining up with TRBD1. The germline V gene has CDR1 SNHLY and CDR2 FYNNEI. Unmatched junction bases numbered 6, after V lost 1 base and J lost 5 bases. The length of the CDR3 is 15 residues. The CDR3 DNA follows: TGTGCCAGCAGTGAAGAATGGACAGGGGAACACGAGCAGTACTTC. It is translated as CASSEEWTGEHEQYF.

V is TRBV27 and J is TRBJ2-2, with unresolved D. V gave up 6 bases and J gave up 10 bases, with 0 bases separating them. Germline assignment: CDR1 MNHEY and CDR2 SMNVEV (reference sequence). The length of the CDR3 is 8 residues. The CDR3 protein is CASRELFF. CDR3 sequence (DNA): TGTGCCAGCAGGGAGCTGTTTTTT.

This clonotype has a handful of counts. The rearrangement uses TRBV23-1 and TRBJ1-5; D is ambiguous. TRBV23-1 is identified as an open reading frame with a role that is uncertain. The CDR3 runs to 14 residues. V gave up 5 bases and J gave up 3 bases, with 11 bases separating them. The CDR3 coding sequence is TGCGCCAGCAGTTCCGAGGGCTCCAATCAGCCCCAGCATTTT. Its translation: CASSSEGSNQPQHF.

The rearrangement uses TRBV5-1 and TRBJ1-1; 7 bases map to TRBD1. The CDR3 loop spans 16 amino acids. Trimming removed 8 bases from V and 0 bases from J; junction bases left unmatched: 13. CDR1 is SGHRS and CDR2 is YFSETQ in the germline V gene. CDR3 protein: CARPPGQTEMNTEAFF. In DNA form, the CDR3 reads TGCGCCAGACCACCGGGACAGACGGAAATGAACACTGAAGCTTTCTTT.

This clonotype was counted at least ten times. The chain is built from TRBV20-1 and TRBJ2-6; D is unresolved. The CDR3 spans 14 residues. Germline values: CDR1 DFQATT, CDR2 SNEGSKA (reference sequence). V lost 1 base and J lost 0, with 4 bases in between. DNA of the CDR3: TGCAGTGCTAGAGTTCACTCTGGGGCCAACGTCCTGACTTTC. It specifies CSARVHSGANVLTF.

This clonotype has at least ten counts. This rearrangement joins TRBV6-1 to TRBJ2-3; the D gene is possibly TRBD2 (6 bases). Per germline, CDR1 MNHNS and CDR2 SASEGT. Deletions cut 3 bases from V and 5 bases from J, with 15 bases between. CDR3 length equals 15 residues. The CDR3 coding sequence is TGTGCCAGCAGTGACCCCGGGAGTGCAGGAGATACGCAGTATTTT. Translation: CASSDPGSAGDTQYF.